The 24 T cell receptor beta chains below all came from one sample that was sequenced in a study of identical twins. TCRdb independently ran MiXCR on the 5' RACE reads; one entry per CDR3 protein. The data hold approximately 210,000 distinct CDR3 sequences, with around 15% observed a single time. A further study also used this sample, focusing on T cells expressing NK-cell markers.

The sequenced sample consisted of CD8+ T cells sorted from blood. These receptors all come from a young woman in good health.

This chain links TRBV7-2 with TRBJ1-1, with 7 bases lining up with TRBD1. CDR3 size: 12 residues. The trim removed 4 bases at V and 8 bases at J, leaving 4 bases unmatched. Per the germline V gene, CDR1 is SGHTA and CDR2 is FQGNSA. The DNA for the CDR3 is TGTGCCAGCAGCTGGGACAGCCTAGAAGCTTTCTTT. It codes for CASSWDSLEAFF.

There are a few counts of this clonotype. The V gene is TRBV19, the J gene TRBJ1-1, with TRBD1 matching over 9 bases. The J segment lost 6 bases and the V segment lost 3 bases, leaving 14 bases of the junction unmatched. The CDR3 covers 17 residues. In germline, CDR1 is LNHDA, CDR2 SQIVND (reference sequence). The CDR3 region has the DNA TGTGCCAGTAGTATGCGAACAGGGGGCGAATTTACTCCTGAAGCTTTCTTT. Protein product: CASSMRTGGEFTPEAFF.

This rearrangement joins TRBV20-1 to TRBJ2-7, with TRBD2 matching 7 bases. The CDR3 is 14 residues long. CDR1 and CDR2 from the germline V gene are DFQATT and SNEGSKA (reference sequence). V lost 0 bases to trimming and J lost 2 bases; unmatched junction nucleotides: 4. CDR3 nucleotide sequence: TGCAGTGCTAGAGAGCTAGCGGTGACCTACGAGCAGTACTTC. It translates to CSARELAVTYEQYF.

A few counts support this clonotype. This chain joins TRBV2 and TRBJ2-1; 7 bases line up with TRBD2. This CDR3 has 14 amino acids. Germline-derived CDR1 and CDR2 are SNHLY and FYNNEI. J lost 7 bases, V lost 4 bases, and 7 bases had no gene match. The CDR3 DNA reads TGTGCCAGCAGTGCGGCTAGCGGAGCGAATGAGCAGTTCTTC. The encoded protein is CASSAASGANEQFF.

This rearrangement joins TRBV20-1 to TRBJ2-7, with D unclear. This CDR3 comprises 11 residues. Germline-derived CDR1 and CDR2 are DFQATT and SNEGSKA (reference sequence). Trimming shortened V by 6 bases and J by 5 bases, and 11 bases separated the two germline ends. CDR3 sequence: CSAVSQDEQYF. Written as DNA, the CDR3 is TGCAGTGCAGTATCGCAAGACGAGCAGTACTTC.

This chain links TRBV29-1 with TRBJ2-5; D may match TRBD1 or TRBD2 (6 bases each). Looked up from germline, CDR1 is SQVTM and CDR2 is ANQGSEA. This CDR3 has 14 amino acids. V was pared by 5 bases and J by 1 base, with 14 bases between. The DNA of the CDR3 is TGCAGCGTTAAACCACAGGGAGGCCAAGAGACCCAGTACTTC. Encoded protein: CSVKPQGGQETQYF.

The chain couples TRBV12-3 or TRBV12-4 to TRBJ2-1; 12 bases agree with TRBD2. CDR3 length: 14 residues. Losses at the gene ends were 3 bases for V and 8 bases for J; bases not matched to a gene: 2. DNA of the CDR3: TGTGCCAGCAGTTTGACTAGCGGGAGCTATGAGCAGTTCTTC. Translation gives CASSLTSGSYEQFF.

The table lists this clonotype with many counts. This chain connects TRBV5-6 to TRBJ2-1; D is possibly TRBD2 (6 bases). The V gene's germline CDR1 is SGHDT and CDR2 YYEEEE. Trimming stripped 5 bases from V and 6 bases from J, with 21 bases between. CDR3 length: 16 residues. CDR3 DNA: TGTGCCAGCAGTGGACCCGGGACTGTCGTTATCAATGAGCAGTTCTTC. This codes for CASSGPGTVVINEQFF.

This clonotype appeared a few times. This chain connects TRBV12-3 or TRBV12-4 to TRBJ2-7; D might be TRBD2 (6 bases). Deletions cut 5 bases from V and 4 bases from J, with 15 bases between. This CDR3 comprises 14 residues. In nucleotides, the CDR3 is TGTGCCAGCAGTATCGGGACTGCCTTTTACGAGCAGTACTTC. Residues: CASSIGTAFYEQYF.

This clonotype was picked up many times. J is TRBJ2-7 and V is TRBV6-2 or TRBV6-3; D is unresolved. Per germline, CDR1 MNHEY and CDR2 SVGEGT. The length of the CDR3 is 13 residues. The V and J ends lost 0 bases and 3 bases respectively, with 6 bases between them. The CDR3 loop reads CASSYSESYEQYF. DNA for the CDR3: TGTGCCAGCAGTTACTCGGAGAGCTACGAGCAGTACTTC.

The chain is built from TRBV7-6 and TRBJ2-7; D is possibly TRBD1 (5 bases). Germline V gene lookup returns CDR1 SGHVS and CDR2 FNYEAQ. Trimming removed 2 bases at V and 5 bases at J, with 13 bases between. This CDR3 has 14 amino acids. This CDR3 is CASSLYRSANEQYF. The CDR3 region has the DNA TGTGCCAGCAGCTTATACAGGTCTGCCAACGAGCAGTACTTC. The full variable domain, rest sourced from reference TRBV7-6 and TRBJ2-7, is GAGVSQSPRYKVTKRGQDVALRCDPISGHVSLYWYRQALGQGPEFLTYFNYEAQQDKSGLPNDRFSAERPEGSISTLTIQRTEQRDSAMYRCASSLYRSANEQYFGPGTRLTVT.

The chain uses TRBV20-1 and TRBJ2-1, with 16 bases matching TRBD2. Per germline, CDR1 DFQATT and CDR2 SNEGSKA (reference sequence). The CDR3 consists of 18 residues. Germline trimming cut 3 bases from V and 10 bases from J; bases unmatched to any gene: 15. The CDR3, as DNA: TGCAGTGCTAGTACCATCGGGACTAGCGGGAGGGCCTTGGGCGAGCAGTTCTTC. The encoded protein is CSASTIGTSGRALGEQFF.

V usage is TRBV27 and J usage is TRBJ2-1; D is ambiguous. Trimming took off 6 bases at V and 8 bases at J, with 11 bases between the two ends. From germline, CDR1 is MNHEY and CDR2 SMNVEV (reference sequence). The CDR3 has 12 amino acids. CDR3 nucleotide sequence: TGTGCCAGCAGCCCCCACGGACATGAGCAGTTCTTC. Amino acid sequence: CASSPHGHEQFF.

This clonotype showed up just a few times. The chain has TRBV29-1 and TRBJ2-7; the D gene is possibly TRBD1 (6 bases). Looked up from germline, CDR1 is SQVTM and CDR2 is ANQGSEA. The CDR3 has 14 residues. Deletions cut 0 bases from V and 2 bases from J, with 11 bases between. CDR3 coding DNA: TGCAGCGTTGAAGATCAGGGGATCACCTACGAGCAGTACTTC. Translation: CSVEDQGITYEQYF.

This rearrangement joins TRBV5-1 to TRBJ2-3, with 7 nucleotides matching TRBD2. V shed 0 bases and J 0 bases; nucleotides not matched to a gene: 7. The CDR3 length is 17 residues. The germline CDR1 and CDR2 sequences are SGHRS and YFSETQ. CDR3 in DNA: TGCGCCAGCAGCTTGGGGTATCTAGCGGATAGCACAGATACGCAGTATTTT. As protein: CASSLGYLADSTDTQYF.

The sample holds a few counts of this clonotype. V is TRBV12-3 or TRBV12-4 and J is TRBJ2-7; D uncertain. The length of the CDR3 is 12 residues. The germline V and J ends were trimmed by 3 bases and 6 bases, with 9 bases remaining between them. CDR3 nucleotides: TGTGCCAGCAGTTTTACCCTGAGCGAGCAGTACTTC. It translates to CASSFTLSEQYF.

The rearrangement uses TRBV6-5 and TRBJ2-1; TRBD2 aligns across 9 bases. J gave up 8 bases and V 0 bases, and 14 bases lay outside the gene matches. The CDR3 covers 18 residues. Germline CDR1 reads MNHEY; CDR2 reads SVGAGI. The CDR3 reads CASSYSPQRGDYRDEQFF. CDR3 in DNA: TGTGCCAGCAGTTACTCCCCCCAGCGGGGGGACTACAGGGATGAGCAGTTCTTC.

This chain joins TRBV5-5 and TRBJ2-7; D may be TRBD2 (6 bases). The CDR3 length is 14 residues. V shed 2 bases and J shed 3 bases, with 12 bases lying between them. The germline V gene encodes CDR1 SGHKS and CDR2 YYEKEE (reference sequence). CDR3 sequence reads: CASSFGSGLYEQYF. The DNA of the CDR3 is TGTGCCAGCAGCTTTGGTAGCGGCCTCTACGAGCAGTACTTC.

The V and J genes are TRBV6-5 and TRBJ2-1; D could derive from TRBD1 or TRBD2 (5 bases each). Germline lookup yields CDR1 MNHEY and CDR2 SVGAGI. Deletions cut 0 bases from V and 2 bases from J, with 11 bases between. The CDR3 runs to 16 residues. Here the CDR3 DNA reads TGTGCCAGCAGTTACTCGAAAAGAGGGGCCTACAATGAGCAGTTCTTC. Protein sequence: CASSYSKRGAYNEQFF.

The sample holds a few counts of this clonotype. This chain connects TRBV6-5 to TRBJ2-2; D uncertain. The germline V and J ends were trimmed by 2 bases and 6 bases, with 4 bases remaining between them. CDR1 is MNHEY and CDR2 is SVGAGI in the germline V gene. This CDR3 is 12 amino acids long. This CDR3 reads CASSYIAGELFF. CDR3 coding DNA: TGTGCCAGCAGTTACATCGCCGGGGAGCTGTTTTTT.

This clonotype was seen many times. The CDR3 nucleotides are TGTGCCACCTCCAGGGACATCTCCTACGAGCAGTACTTC. Translated, it gives CATSRDISYEQYF. The chain has TRBV7-9 and TRBJ2-7, with D possibly matching TRBD1 (6 bases). The germline gives CDR1 SEHNR, CDR2 FQNEAQ (reference sequence). CDR3 length: 13 amino acids. Trimming took off 10 bases at V and 0 bases at J, with 13 bases between the two ends.

In its sample, this clonotype was seen many times. V and J are TRBV5-1 and TRBJ2-7; D may be TRBD2 (6 bases). Trimming removed 4 bases from V and 1 base from J, with 15 bases in between. Per germline, CDR1 SGHRS and CDR2 YFSETQ. CDR3 length: 15 amino acids. Here the CDR3 DNA reads TGCGCCAGCAGCCCACTACCCGGGAGATCCTACGAGCAGTACTTC. Protein product: CASSPLPGRSYEQYF. Full variable domain (rest looked up from reference TRBV5-1 and TRBJ2-7): KAGVTQTPRYLIKTRGQQVTLSCSPISGHRSVSWYQQTPGQGLQFLFEYFSETQRNKGNFPGRFSGRQFSNSRSEMNVSTLELGDSALYLCASSPLPGRSYEQYFGPGTRLTVT.

This clonotype showed up just a few times. This chain connects TRBV6-1 to TRBJ1-2, with D tentatively TRBD1 (5 bases). Germline values: CDR1 MNHNS, CDR2 SASEGT. V dropped 2 bases and J dropped 5 bases, with 15 bases sitting between them. This CDR3 is built from 15 residues. The CDR3 DNA reads TGTGCCAGCAGTGAATCCTGGGGCGGCTCATATGGCTACACCTTC. Protein product: CASSESWGGSYGYTF.

The chain has TRBV7-9 and TRBJ1-5; D is ambiguous. V was pared by 4 bases and J by 6 bases, with 10 bases between. The CDR3 sequence is 13 residues long. Germline CDR1 is SEHNR and CDR2 is FQNEAQ (reference sequence). The CDR3 region is CASSSLRTQPQHF. CDR3 sequence (DNA): TGTGCCAGCAGCTCGCTGAGGACTCAGCCCCAGCATTTT.